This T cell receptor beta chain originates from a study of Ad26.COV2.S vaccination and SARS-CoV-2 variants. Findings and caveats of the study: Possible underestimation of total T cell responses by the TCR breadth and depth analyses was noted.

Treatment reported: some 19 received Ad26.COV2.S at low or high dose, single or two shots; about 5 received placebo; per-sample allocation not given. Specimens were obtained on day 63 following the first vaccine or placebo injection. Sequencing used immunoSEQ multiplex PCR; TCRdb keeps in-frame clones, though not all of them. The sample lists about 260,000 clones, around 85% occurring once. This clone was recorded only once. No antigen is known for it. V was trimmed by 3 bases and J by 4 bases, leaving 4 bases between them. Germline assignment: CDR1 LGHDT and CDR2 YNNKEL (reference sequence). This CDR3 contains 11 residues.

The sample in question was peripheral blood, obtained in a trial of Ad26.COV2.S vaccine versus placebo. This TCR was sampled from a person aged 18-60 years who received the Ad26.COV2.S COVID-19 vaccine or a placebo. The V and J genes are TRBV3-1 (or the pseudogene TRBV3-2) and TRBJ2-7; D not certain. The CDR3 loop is CASSQMYEQYF. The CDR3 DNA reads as TGTGCCAGCAGCCAGATGTACGAGCAGTACTTC.